These 14 T cell receptor beta chains were all obtained from the same sample, sequenced in a study of cytomegalovirus exposure and HLA in healthy donors. Profiled with immunoSEQ multiplex PCR; TCRdb holds only in-frame clones, not every one. The profile shows about 64,000 clones, around 90% of them singletons. Sequenced input: PBMCs. The origin of the receptors is a woman under 30 in good health and CMV-seronegative.

V and J are TRBV19 and TRBJ2-1; weak D call: TRBD2 (5 bases). The CDR3 sequence is 17 residues long. CDR1 LNHDA and CDR2 SQIVND come from the germline V gene (reference sequence). Trimming pared 3 bases from V and 3 bases from J, leaving 18 bases between. CDR3 coding DNA: TGTGCCAGTAGTATTAGACCTTTTCTAGCCGACTACAATGAGCAGTTCTTC. It yields the protein CASSIRPFLADYNEQFF. Full variable domain (missing parts from reference TRBV19 and TRBJ2-1): DGGITQSPKYLFRKEGQNVTLSCEQNLNHDAMYWYRQDPGQGLRLIYYSQIVNDFQKGDIAEGYSVSREKKESFPLTVTSAQKNPTAFYLCASSIRPFLADYNEQFFGPGTRLTVL.

The chain links TRBV5-1 to TRBJ2-5; 12 bases are a match to TRBD2. CDR1 and CDR2 from the germline V gene are SGHRS and YFSETQ. Trimming cost V 4 bases and J 5 bases; bases outside gene matches: 9. The length of the CDR3 is 16 residues. CDR3 sequence reads: CASSTASGRAGETQYF. The CDR3 DNA reads TGCGCCAGCAGCACAGCTAGCGGGAGGGCCGGGGAGACCCAGTACTTC.

This chain connects TRBV18 to TRBJ2-1; TRBD2 might be the D (6 bases). V was pared by 3 bases and J by 8 bases, with 14 bases between. The CDR3 length is 14 residues. Germline V lookup: CDR1 KGHSH, CDR2 LQKENI. CDR3 DNA sequence: TGTGCCAGCTCACCCCTGGCCGGGAGCGATGAGCAGTTCTTC. This sequence encodes CASSPLAGSDEQFF.

The chain joins TRBV7-9 to TRBJ1-3; D is undetermined. V lost 1 base to trimming and J lost 0 bases, with 7 bases between them. This CDR3 spans 15 amino acids. The germline CDR1 and CDR2 sequences are SEHNR and FQNEAQ (reference sequence). CDR3 residues: CASSLDQASGNTIYF. The CDR3 bases are TGTGCCAGCAGCTTAGACCAGGCCTCTGGAAACACCATATATTTT.

This chain uses TRBV7-2 with TRBJ1-2; a possible D gene is TRBD1 (5 bases). From germline, CDR1 is SGHTA and CDR2 FQGNSA. V gave up 4 bases and J gave up 5 bases, with 14 bases separating them. There are 14 residues in the CDR3. The CDR3 region is CASSSNRGDYGYTF. Written as DNA, the CDR3 is TGTGCCAGCAGCTCGAACCGGGGGGATTATGGCTACACCTTC.

J is TRBJ1-4 and V is TRBV18; unclear D gene. V shed 3 bases and J shed 7 bases, with 9 bases lying between them. The CDR3 spans 13 residues. CDR1 is KGHSH, CDR2 LQKENI, per germline. The CDR3 is CASSPLPSEKLFF. The CDR3 nucleotides read TGTGCCAGCTCACCCCTACCGTCTGAAAAACTGTTTTTT.

The chain combines TRBV9 with TRBJ1-1, with 7 bases fitting TRBD1. CDR1 is SGDLS and CDR2 is YYNGEE in the germline V gene. The CDR3 has 13 amino acids. V shed 2 bases, J shed 11 bases, and the junction held 9 bases outside the gene matches. The CDR3 coding sequence is TGTGCCAGCAGCGTTCTTACAGGGGAGAGGGCTTTCTTT. As protein: CASSVLTGERAFF.

This chain links TRBV5-6 with TRBJ1-4; no definite D call. The CDR3 loop spans 17 amino acids. V was trimmed by 0 bases and J by 6 bases, leaving 18 bases between them. CDR1 and CDR2 (germline): SGHDT, YYEEEE. As DNA, the CDR3 is TGTGCCAGCAGCTTGGTACATACTGGGCAAGTAGATGAAAAACTGTTTTTT. Amino acid sequence: CASSLVHTGQVDEKLFF.

This chain connects TRBV28 to TRBJ1-2; D may be TRBD1 (5 bases). The V end lost 3 bases, the J end lost 7 bases, and 12 bases lay between the germline ends. The CDR3 extends over 13 amino acids. Germline V CDR1 and CDR2: MDHEN, SYDVKM. The CDR3 loop reads CASSLAGGFGYTF. The CDR3, as DNA: TGTGCCAGCAGTTTGGCGGGGGGATTTGGCTACACCTTC.

V is TRBV6-5 and J is TRBJ2-5, with 7 nucleotides matching TRBD1. CDR3 size: 16 residues. The ends lost 1 base at V and 1 base at J; junction bases unmatched: 6. The germline V gene has CDR1 MNHEY and CDR2 SVGAGI. The CDR3 spells CASSYFLGTVQETQYF. The CDR3 coding sequence is TGTGCCAGCAGTTACTTCCTTGGGACAGTCCAAGAGACCCAGTACTTC.

The rearrangement links TRBV7-9 to TRBJ1-2; D perhaps matches TRBD1 (6 bases). Trimming removed 1 base from V and 4 bases from J, with 10 bases in between. The CDR3 is 14 residues long. CDR1 is SEHNR and CDR2 is FQNEAQ in the germline V gene (reference sequence). CDR3 nucleotide sequence: TGTGCCAGCAGCTTAGGGGGGCTATCCTATGGCTACACCTTC. It is translated as CASSLGGLSYGYTF.

This clone has just one count. This chain joins TRBV30 and TRBJ2-6; TRBD1 might be the D (5 bases). Trimming shortened V by 0 bases and J by 0 bases, and 12 bases separated the two germline ends. There are 17 residues in the CDR3. Germline CDR1 and CDR2: GTSNPN and SVGIG (reference sequence). The CDR3 reads CAWSVGAFSSGANVLTF. The DNA for the CDR3 is TGTGCCTGGAGTGTTGGGGCCTTCAGCTCTGGGGCCAACGTCCTGACTTTC.

This rearrangement joins TRBV18 to TRBJ2-1; a weak D match, TRBD1 (5 bases). V was cut by 6 bases and J by 13 bases, with 19 bases left in between. CDR1 and CDR2 from the germline V gene are KGHSH and LQKENI. This CDR3 region has 13 residues. The chain's CDR3 is CASSPSDTRTQFF. In nucleotides, the CDR3 is TGTGCCAGCTCCCCCTCGGACACGCGTACCCAGTTCTTC.

The chain carries TRBV15 and TRBJ1-1; D is possibly TRBD1 (5 bases). CDR1 is LNHNV, CDR2 YYDKDF, per germline (reference sequence). Trimming removed 4 bases from V and 3 bases from J, with 6 bases in between. The CDR3 consists of 12 residues. CDR3 loop: CATSTRDTEAFF. CDR3 coding DNA: TGTGCCACCAGCACCAGGGACACTGAAGCTTTCTTT.